What follows describes a single TCR beta chain. Its antigen remains unidentified. The CDR3 covers 18 residues. Germline V gene sequence: CDR1 MNHEY, CDR2 SMNVEV (reference sequence). The germline V and J ends were trimmed by 3 bases and 0 bases, with 15 bases remaining between them. The naive CD8 population came from CD45RO-negative cells selected for CCR7, without terminally differentiated effector memory CD45RA+ cells. These data belong to a study of shared clonotypes between healthy human individuals. Study-level results: Among non-shared clonotypes, generation probabilities were lower than among those shared by all four donors. The expectation was that sequencing depth would affect clonotype sharing among donors. A small donor pool kept down the genetic and exposure-history diversity that was represented.

Each subset's genomic DNA was shared equally among a number of immunoSEQ plates. Data came from immunoSEQ multiplex PCR; TCRdb stores just in-frame clones and leaves some out. In the table there are millions of clones, about 95% of which are singletons. The clonotype originates from a man aged 18 to 29 in good health. The specimen sequenced was naive CD8+ T cells sorted from blood. The chain has TRBV27 and TRBJ1-6; the D gene is possibly TRBD1 (6 bases). CDR3 in amino acids: CASSFFRTASSYNSPLHF. Written as DNA, the CDR3 is TGTGCCAGCAGTTTTTTTAGGACAGCCAGCTCCTATAATTCACCCCTCCACTTT.